This T cell receptor (beta chain) was retrieved from a study of control samples from healthy donors and cancer patients. The protocol was immunoSEQ multiplex PCR, while the TCRdb copy is restricted to in-frame clones and leaves out a portion. The data show about 96,000 clones, approximately 95% seen once. The receptor's source is a man between 18 and 29 years old in good health. Source material: blood.

The CDR3 here is CASSQGGRDEQFF. For the CDR3, the DNA is TGTGCCAGCAGTCAGGGTGGTAGGGATGAGCAGTTCTTC. The chain couples TRBV12-3 or TRBV12-4 to TRBJ2-1, with D possibly matching TRBD1 (5 bases). With 5 bases removed from V and 8 bases from J, the gap between germline ends came to 13 bases. The CDR3 runs to 13 residues.